The 28 T cell receptor beta chains below come from one sample, sequenced in a study of T cells in tuberculosis. Method: immunoSEQ multiplex PCR; TCRdb's copy keeps in-frame clones and lacks some. In the table there are 70,000 to 95,000 clones, roughly 88% of which are singletons. Thawed, overnight-rested PBMC were stained with GMM-loaded CD1B tetramer, viability dye and anti-CD3, then sorted. The CD1B tetramers carried C32 glucose monomycolate purified from Rhodococcus equi. The sample was CD1b-GMM tetramer-negative cells sorted from PBMCs. These receptors were obtained from an adult woman with latent tuberculosis.

The chain carries TRBV20-1 and TRBJ1-1; D perhaps matches TRBD1 (5 bases). Trimming stripped 4 bases from V and 6 bases from J, with 9 bases between. CDR1 and CDR2 from the germline V gene are DFQATT and SNEGSKA (reference sequence). This CDR3 is 11 amino acids long. CDR3 in amino acids: CSATGFAEAFF. CDR3 nucleotides: TGCAGTGCTACAGGGTTCGCTGAAGCTTTCTTT.

The chain is built from TRBV7-9 and TRBJ1-2; D is undetermined. V was cut by 1 base and J by 6 bases, with 9 bases left in between. This CDR3 contains 13 residues. Germline assignment: CDR1 SEHNR and CDR2 FQNEAQ (reference sequence). The chain's CDR3 is CASSLGVGNGYTF. CDR3 nucleotide sequence: TGTGCCAGCAGCTTAGGGGTCGGGAATGGCTACACCTTC.

The chain links TRBV11-2 to TRBJ1-2, with D perhaps matching TRBD1 (5 bases). V lost 3 bases and J 6 bases, leaving 14 bases between the germline ends. The CDR3 sequence is 14 residues long. The germline CDR1 and CDR2 sequences are SGHAT and FQNNGV. CDR3 sequence: CASSLRDWGDGYTF. In nucleotides, the CDR3 is TGTGCCAGCAGCTTGCGGGACTGGGGCGATGGCTACACCTTC.

The rearrangement uses TRBV4-1 and TRBJ2-1, with D perhaps TRBD2 (6 bases). The CDR3 has 14 amino acids. Deletions cut 2 bases from V and 8 bases from J, with 13 bases between. Germline values: CDR1 MGHRA, CDR2 YSYEKL. The DNA for the CDR3 is TGCGCCAGCAGCCAATGGGCGGGGAGCGATGAGCAGTTCTTC. It encodes CASSQWAGSDEQFF.

The chain uses TRBV10-3 and TRBJ2-2, with 8 positions matching TRBD1. The germline V gene encodes CDR1 ENHRY and CDR2 SYGVKD. The CDR3 sequence is 15 residues long. The junction had 4 bases not matched to a gene; V was cut back by 3 bases and J by 4 bases. In nucleotides, the CDR3 is TGTGCCATCAGTGACAGGGGGCGTGGCACCGGGGAGCTGTTTTTT. Translating it yields CAISDRGRGTGELFF.

This rearrangement joins TRBV6-5 to TRBJ1-1, with no clear D. The V and J ends lost 2 bases and 6 bases respectively, with 16 bases between them. CDR1 is MNHEY and CDR2 is SVGAGI in the germline V gene. The CDR3 consists of 15 residues. As DNA, the CDR3 is TGTGCCAGCAGTTACGAACGGCCATTCGGGGCTGAAGCTTTCTTT. Its translation is CASSYERPFGAEAFF.

The V and J genes are TRBV6-5 and TRBJ1-1, with 9 positions matching TRBD1. The CDR3 extends over 16 amino acids. V shed 2 bases and J 1 base; nucleotides not matched to a gene: 5. CDR1 MNHEY and CDR2 SVGAGI come from the germline V gene. The CDR3 region is CASSYGTGTENTEAFF. CDR3 sequence (DNA): TGTGCCAGCAGTTACGGGACAGGGACGGAGAACACTGAAGCTTTCTTT.

V is TRBV4-1 and J is TRBJ2-7; 8 bases align to TRBD1. The CDR3 is 13 amino acids. Per germline, CDR1 MGHRA and CDR2 YSYEKL. Trimming took 2 bases from V and 5 from J; bases not matched to a gene: 2. This CDR3 is CASSQQDRDEQYF. As DNA, the CDR3 is TGCGCCAGCAGCCAACAGGACAGGGACGAGCAGTACTTC.

The CDR3 reads CASSLLLAGAGTDTQYF. The CDR3 DNA reads TGCGCCAGCAGCCTCCTCTTAGCGGGGGCCGGCACAGATACGCAGTATTTT. J is TRBJ2-3 and V is TRBV5-1, with 9 bases matching TRBD2. The junction had 10 bases not matched to a gene; V was cut back by 4 bases and J by 1 base. CDR3 length: 17 residues. Looked up from germline, CDR1 is SGHRS and CDR2 is YFSETQ.

This chain's CDR3 is CASSPIKRMNTEAFF. CDR3 in DNA: TGTGCCAGCAGTCCGATAAAGAGGATGAACACTGAAGCTTTCTTT. The chain carries TRBV6-5 and TRBJ1-1; D is ambiguous. The CDR3 runs to 15 residues. Germline V gene lookup returns CDR1 MNHEY and CDR2 SVGAGI. Trimming shortened V by 5 bases and J by 0 bases, and 13 bases separated the two germline ends.

This clone was picked up a small number of times. The chain combines TRBV7-9 with TRBJ2-4, with 7 bases fitting TRBD1. Germline values: CDR1 SEHNR, CDR2 FQNEAQ (reference sequence). V lost 5 bases and J lost 0; bases outside the gene matches: 13. The CDR3 runs to 18 residues. This CDR3 reads CASSPGGQLPLAKNIQYF. In DNA form, the CDR3 reads TGTGCCAGCAGCCCTGGGGGACAGCTTCCACTAGCCAAAAACATTCAGTACTTC.

The chain recombines TRBV5-6 with TRBJ2-5; TRBD2 matches 12 bases. Germline V gene lookup returns CDR1 SGHDT and CDR2 YYEEEE. This CDR3 spans 16 amino acids. Trimming at V came to 0 bases and at J to 7 bases, leaving 7 bases not matched to a gene. CDR3 coding DNA: TGTGCCAGCAGCTTGGCGCTAGCGGGGGGGCTGGGGACCCAGTACTTC. Residues: CASSLALAGGLGTQYF.

The chain recombines TRBV6-1 with TRBJ1-2; 9 positions match TRBD1. Trimming removed 6 bases from V and 8 bases from J; junction bases left unmatched: 10. Germline CDR1 and CDR2: MNHNS and SASEGT. There are 14 residues in the CDR3. The CDR3 is CASRRDRVLEGYTF. The CDR3 DNA reads as TGTGCCAGCAGAAGGGACAGGGTTTTGGAGGGCTACACCTTC.

CDR3 sequence (DNA): TGTGCCAGCAGCTTATGGGGGGTCTCAGGCTACACCTTC. Protein sequence: CASSLWGVSGYTF. The V gene is TRBV7-2, the J gene TRBJ1-2; D is perhaps TRBD1 (5 bases). The V gene's germline CDR1 is SGHTA and CDR2 FQGNSA. The CDR3 loop spans 13 amino acids. The V end was cut by 2 bases, the J end by 8 bases, with 12 bases between. The full variable domain, with the rest looked up from reference TRBV7-2 and TRBJ1-2, is GAGVSQSPSNKVTEKGKDVELRCDPISGHTALYWYRQSLGQGLEFLIYFQGNSAPDKSGLPSDRFSAERTGGSVSTLTIQRTQQEDSAVYLCASSLWGVSGYTFGSGTRLTVV.

V gene TRBV5-6 combines with J gene TRBJ1-5; D is possibly TRBD1 (6 bases). The CDR3 extends over 15 amino acids. The V gene lost 1 base and the J gene lost 2 bases, with 10 bases spanning the gap. The germline gives CDR1 SGHDT, CDR2 YYEEEE. The CDR3 sequence is CASSLRGAGNQPQHF. CDR3 DNA: TGTGCCAGCAGCTTGCGGGGGGCTGGCAATCAGCCCCAGCATTTT.

This chain uses TRBV7-9 with TRBJ1-1, with TRBD1 as a possible D gene (5 bases). The CDR3 covers 15 residues. In germline, CDR1 is SEHNR, CDR2 FQNEAQ (reference sequence). Trimming left V 5 bases short and J 4 bases short, with 17 bases between. The CDR3 sequence: CASSIPRVAGTEAFF. The CDR3 DNA is TGTGCCAGCAGCATCCCCAGGGTGGCCGGCACTGAAGCTTTCTTT.

The count of this clone is one. The chain has TRBV29-1 and TRBJ2-1; a weak D match, TRBD1 (5 bases). CDR3 length: 13 residues. CDR1 is SQVTM, CDR2 ANQGSEA, per germline. V lost 4 bases and J lost 9, with 16 bases in between. The CDR3 reads CSVGFKRGAEQFF. CDR3 coding DNA: TGCAGCGTTGGGTTTAAAAGGGGTGCTGAGCAGTTCTTC.

This chain links TRBV30 with TRBJ2-5, with TRBD1 as a possible D gene (6 bases). V lost 1 base, J lost 4 bases, and 7 bases lay in between. The CDR3 has 12 amino acids. Per the germline V gene, CDR1 is GTSNPN and CDR2 is SVGIG (reference sequence). The CDR3 DNA reads as TGTGCCTGGAGTGGGGGGCGAGAGACCCAGTACTTC. Its translation is CAWSGGRETQYF.

The V and J genes are TRBV7-2 and TRBJ2-7; 9 nucleotides match TRBD2. V lost 2 bases to trimming and J lost 2 bases; unmatched junction nucleotides: 4. This CDR3 is 15 amino acids long. Germline V gene sequence: CDR1 SGHTA, CDR2 FQGNSA. The CDR3 coding sequence is TGTGCCAGCAGCTTATCCGGCGGGGGGGCCTACGAGCAGTACGTC. Translated, it gives CASSLSGGGAYEQYV.

This chain uses TRBV29-1 with TRBJ1-1; D perhaps matches TRBD1 (6 bases). CDR3 size: 15 residues. Germline-derived CDR1 and CDR2 are SQVTM and ANQGSEA. Trimming cost V 6 bases and J 1 base, with 18 bases left between them. CDR3 residues: CSVAVRGWENTEAFF. CDR3 coding DNA: TGCAGCGTCGCTGTAAGGGGGTGGGAGAACACTGAAGCTTTCTTT.

This chain links TRBV9 with TRBJ2-3, with D maybe TRBD2 (7 bases). V lost 0 bases and J 2 bases, leaving 13 bases between the germline ends. The CDR3 consists of 16 residues. Germline V gives CDR1 SGDLS, CDR2 YYNGEE. CDR3 protein: CASSVAGGGYTDTQYF. CDR3 DNA: TGTGCCAGCAGCGTAGCCGGCGGGGGCTACACAGATACGCAGTATTTT.

V and J are TRBV5-8 and TRBJ1-3, with D unresolved. The CDR3 runs 14 residues. V was clipped by 0 bases and J by 0 bases, with 4 bases between them. Germline V lookup: CDR1 SGHTS, CDR2 YDEGEE. The CDR3 spells CASSLELSGNTIYF. CDR3 coding DNA: TGTGCCAGCAGCTTGGAACTCTCTGGAAACACCATATATTTT. The full variable domain, its missing parts supplied by reference TRBV5-8 and TRBJ1-3, is EAGVTQSPTHLIKTRGQQATLRCSPISGHTSVYWYQQALGLGLQFLLWYDEGEERNRGNFPPRFSGRQFPNYSSELNVNALELEDSALYLCASSLELSGNTIYFGEGSWLTVV.

The chain links TRBV4-3 to TRBJ2-5; no clear D. V was shortened by 0 bases and J by 5 bases, with 13 bases between the two germline ends. Germline V gene sequence: CDR1 LGHNA, CDR2 YSLEER. The CDR3 is 15 amino acids. CDR3 bases: TGCGCCAGCAGCCAAGATGGTGTCCCGGAGGAGACCCAGTACTTC. Translated: CASSQDGVPEETQYF.

This chain's CDR3 is CASSLLAGGYTDTQYF. In nucleotides, the CDR3 is TGTGCCAGCAGTCTCCTAGCGGGGGGCTACACAGATACGCAGTATTTT. The chain has TRBV27 and TRBJ2-3; 11 bases line up with TRBD2. This CDR3 contains 16 residues. CDR1 MNHEY and CDR2 SMNVEV come from the germline V gene (reference sequence). Trimming cost V 5 bases and J 2 bases; bases outside gene matches: 6.

This clone was detected only once. The V gene is TRBV28, the J gene TRBJ1-3; the match to TRBD1 covers 12 bases. V lost 5 bases to trimming and J lost 4 bases; unmatched junction nucleotides: 6. This CDR3 is 16 amino acids long. In germline, CDR1 is MDHEN, CDR2 SYDVKM. The CDR3 sequence: CASSGMGTGGGNTIYF. The CDR3 coding sequence is TGTGCCAGCAGTGGAATGGGGACAGGGGGCGGAAACACCATATATTTT.

The chain joins TRBV5-1 to TRBJ1-2; no clear D gene. Germline CDR1 reads SGHRS; CDR2 reads YFSETQ. The CDR3 extends over 15 amino acids. Trimming took 0 bases from V and 1 from J, leaving 10 bases between them. The CDR3 spells CASSLATRINYGYTF. In nucleotides, the CDR3 is TGCGCCAGCAGCTTGGCTACTCGCATTAACTATGGCTACACCTTC.

This chain uses TRBV7-8 with TRBJ1-5; D gene unclear. V dropped 1 base and J dropped 7 bases, with 11 bases sitting between them. There are 14 residues in the CDR3. Germline V gene sequence: CDR1 SGHVS, CDR2 FQNEAQ. CDR3 amino acids: CASSLVGSGQPQHF. CDR3 nucleotide sequence: TGTGCCAGCAGCTTAGTGGGCAGCGGGCAGCCCCAGCATTTT.

V usage is TRBV29-1 and J usage is TRBJ2-5; D unclear. CDR1 is SQVTM and CDR2 is ANQGSEA in the germline V gene. Trimming took off 5 bases at V and 2 bases at J, with 12 bases between the two ends. The CDR3 loop spans 13 amino acids. For the CDR3, the DNA is TGCAGCGTTCTAATGAGATTTCAAGAGACCCAGTACTTC. Its translation is CSVLMRFQETQYF. Combining the CDR3 with reference TRBV29-1 and TRBJ2-5 gives the whole variable domain SAVISQKPSRDICQRGTSLTIQCQVDSQVTMMFWYRQQPGQSLTLIATANQGSEATYESGFVIDKFPISRPNLTFSTLTVSNMSPEDSSIYLCSVLMRFQETQYFGPGTRLLVL.